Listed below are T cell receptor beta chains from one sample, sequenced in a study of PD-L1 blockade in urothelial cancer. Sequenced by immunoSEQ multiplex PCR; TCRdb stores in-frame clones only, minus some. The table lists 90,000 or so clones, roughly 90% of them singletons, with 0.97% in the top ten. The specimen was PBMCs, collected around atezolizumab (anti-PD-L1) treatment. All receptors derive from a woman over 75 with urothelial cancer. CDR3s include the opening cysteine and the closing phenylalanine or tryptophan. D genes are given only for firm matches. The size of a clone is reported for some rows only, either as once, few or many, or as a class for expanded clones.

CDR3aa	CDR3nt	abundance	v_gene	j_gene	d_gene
CASSVGHLDTIYF	TGTGCCAGCAGCGTGGGACATTTGGACACCATATATTTT	few	TRBV5-6	TRBJ1-3	.
CASSKVRRTSGRRRAKNIQYF	TGTGCCAGCAGCAAAGTAAGAAGGACTAGCGGGAGGAGGAGGGCCAAAAACATTCAGTACTTC	.	TRBV21-1	TRBJ2-4	.
CASSPGREDTIYF	TGTGCCAGCAGCCCGGGTCGGGAAGACACCATATATTTT	.	TRBV7-2	TRBJ1-3	.
CASSARGVGGPSDEQFF	TGTGCCAGCAGCGCCCGGGGGGTGGGAGGGCCTTCGGATGAGCAGTTCTTC	.	TRBV9	TRBJ2-1	TRBD2
CASSPGTGGLTEAFF	TGTGCCAGCTCACCAGGGACAGGGGGCCTCACTGAAGCTTTCTTT	.	TRBV18	TRBJ1-1	TRBD1
CASSPGGYGYTF	TGTGCCAGCAGCCCCGGGGGGTATGGCTACACCTTC	.	TRBV7-3	TRBJ1-2	.
CAIRGGGGEQYF	TGTGCCATCAGAGGGGGCGGAGGGGAGCAGTACTTC	.	TRBV10-3	TRBJ2-7	.
CASSSGGLEQYF	TGTGCCAGCAGTTCCGGAGGCCTCGAGCAGTACTTC	.	TRBV28	TRBJ2-7	.
CASSQDETSGSWTQYF	TGCGCCAGCAGCCAAGATGAAACTAGCGGGAGTTGGACCCAGTACTTC	.	TRBV4-1	TRBJ2-5	TRBD2
CATGQGEYEQYF	TGTGCCACCGGACAGGGGGAGTACGAGCAGTACTTC	.	TRBV19	TRBJ2-7	TRBD1
CASSPGTGPYGYTF	TGTGCCAGTAGTCCCGGGACAGGACCCTATGGCTACACCTTC	once	TRBV19	TRBJ1-2	TRBD1
CASSRDLGEQYF	TGTGCCAGCAGCCGGGACTTGGGCGAGCAGTACTTC	once	TRBV7-2	TRBJ2-7	.
CASSPGRGIDEQYF	TGTGCCAGCTCACCGGGCAGGGGGATCGACGAGCAGTACTTC	.	TRBV18	TRBJ2-7	TRBD1
CASSDRGGYGYTF	TGTGCCAGCAGTGACAGGGGTGGTTATGGCTACACCTTC	.	TRBV6-1	TRBJ1-2	.
CASSLSASAYEQYF	TGTGCCAGCAGTTTGAGCGCTAGCGCCTACGAGCAGTACTTC	.	TRBV28	TRBJ2-7	.
CASSIIAGGGDRETQYF	TGTGCCAGTAGTATAATAGCGGGAGGGGGGGACCGAGAGACCCAGTACTTC	.	TRBV19	TRBJ2-5	TRBD2
CSAASGRGTQYF	TGCAGCGCTGCCAGCGGGAGGGGGACCCAGTACTTC	.	TRBV29-1	TRBJ2-5	TRBD2
CASSQLSTTAYEQYF	TGCGCCAGCAGCCAACTTTCGACTACCGCCTACGAGCAGTACTTC	.	TRBV4-1	TRBJ2-7	.
CATQPHMGTNQPQHF	TGTGCCACCCAGCCCCATATGGGGACTAATCAGCCCCAGCATTTT	.	TRBV15	TRBJ1-5	.
CAWSVQGLYLLF	TGTGCCTGGAGTGTACAGGGGCTTTACCTCCTCTTC	.	TRBV30	TRBJ1-2	TRBD1
CASRPYGGGYEQYF	TGTGCCAGCAGACCCTACGGGGGGGGGTACGAGCAGTACTTC	.	TRBV2	TRBJ2-7	TRBD2
CASVPGTGDHGYTF	TGTGCCAGCGTCCCCGGGACAGGGGATCATGGCTACACCTTC	.	TRBV7-9	TRBJ1-2	TRBD1
CASSQDAMTSGITDTQYF	TGTGCCAGCAGCCAAGATGCCATGACTAGCGGGATTACAGATACGCAGTATTTT	once	TRBV4-2	TRBJ2-3	TRBD2
CSVEEDRGYEQYF	TGCAGCGTTGAAGAAGACAGGGGATACGAGCAGTACTTC	.	TRBV29-1	TRBJ2-7	TRBD1
CAWSRNSYEQYF	TGTGCCTGGAGCAGGAACTCCTACGAGCAGTACTTC	once	TRBV30	TRBJ2-7	.
CASTLQASGRPNTGELFF	TGTGCCAGTACTCTACAGGCTAGCGGGAGGCCGAACACCGGGGAGCTGTTTTTT	.	TRBV19	TRBJ2-2	TRBD2
CASRRTVRRGATDTQYF	TGTGCCAGCAGGAGAACCGTTCGGCGGGGAGCCACAGATACGCAGTATTTT	.	TRBV2	TRBJ2-3	.
CASTLLGSSGDRRDEQFF	TGTGCCAGCACCCTACTTGGGTCTAGCGGGGATCGAAGGGATGAGCAGTTCTTC	.	TRBV7-9	TRBJ2-1	TRBD2
CASSVGQGVYGYTF	TGTGCCAGCAGCGTAGGACAGGGGGTTTATGGCTACACCTTC	.	TRBV9	TRBJ1-2	TRBD1
CAWRGTGDGSGNTIYF	TGTGCCTGGAGGGGGACAGGCGATGGCTCCGGAAACACCATATATTTT	.	TRBV30	TRBJ1-3	TRBD1
CASSLPGSPYNEQFF	TGTGCCAGCAGCTTACCAGGCAGCCCCTACAATGAGCAGTTCTTC	once	TRBV7-3	TRBJ2-1	.
CASSAPWTSGMVYEQYF	TGTGCCAGCAGCGCCCCGTGGACTAGCGGGATGGTCTACGAGCAGTACTTC	once	TRBV9	TRBJ2-7	TRBD2
CASSPELPVYGYTF	TGTGCCAGCTCACCGGAGTTGCCCGTATACGGCTACACCTTC	.	TRBV18	TRBJ1-2	.
CASSLARVRTEAFF	TGTGCCAGCAGCTTAGCCAGGGTAAGGACTGAAGCTTTCTTT	few	TRBV11-2	TRBJ1-1	.
CASSRAQSNYGYTF	TGTGCCAGCAGCAGGGCCCAGTCTAACTATGGCTACACCTTC	.	TRBV2	TRBJ1-2	.
CASSVDPRETEAFF	TGTGCCAGCTCAGTAGACCCCAGGGAAACTGAAGCTTTCTTT	.	TRBV18	TRBJ1-1	.
CASSKYIWGGRNQPQHF	TGTGCCAGCAGCAAATATATATGGGGGGGGCGCAATCAGCCCCAGCATTTT	.	TRBV21-1	TRBJ1-5	.
CASSSGTSGYNEQFF	TGTGCCAGCAGCTCCGGGACTAGCGGCTACAATGAGCAGTTCTTC	.	TRBV6-6	TRBJ2-1	TRBD2
CAWSPSWTSEAGELFF	TGTGCCTGGAGTCCCTCCTGGACTAGCGAGGCCGGGGAGCTGTTTTTT	.	TRBV30	TRBJ2-2	TRBD2
CASNLGGTNTGELFF	TGTGCCAGCAACCTGGGGGGGACCAACACCGGGGAGCTGTTTTTT	.	TRBV5-6	TRBJ2-2	TRBD2
CASSLDRGLNTEAFF	TGTGCCAGCAGCTTGGACCGCGGCCTGAACACTGAAGCTTTCTTT	once	TRBV5-4	TRBJ1-1	.